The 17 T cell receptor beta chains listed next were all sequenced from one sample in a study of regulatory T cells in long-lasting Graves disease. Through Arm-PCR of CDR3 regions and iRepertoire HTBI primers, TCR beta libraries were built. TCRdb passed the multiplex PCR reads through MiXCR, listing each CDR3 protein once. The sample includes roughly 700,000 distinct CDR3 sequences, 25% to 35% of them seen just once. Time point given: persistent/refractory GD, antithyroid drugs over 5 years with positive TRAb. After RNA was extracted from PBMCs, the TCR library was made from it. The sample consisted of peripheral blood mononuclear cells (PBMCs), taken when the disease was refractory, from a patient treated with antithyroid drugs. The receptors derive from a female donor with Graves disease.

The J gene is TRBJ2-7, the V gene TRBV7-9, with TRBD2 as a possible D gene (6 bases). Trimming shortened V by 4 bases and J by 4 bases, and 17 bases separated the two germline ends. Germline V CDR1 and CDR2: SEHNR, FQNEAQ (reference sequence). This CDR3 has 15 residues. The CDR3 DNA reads TGTGCCAGCAGCTCACCCGAGGCGGGAATATACGAGCAGTACTTC. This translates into CASSSPEAGIYEQYF.

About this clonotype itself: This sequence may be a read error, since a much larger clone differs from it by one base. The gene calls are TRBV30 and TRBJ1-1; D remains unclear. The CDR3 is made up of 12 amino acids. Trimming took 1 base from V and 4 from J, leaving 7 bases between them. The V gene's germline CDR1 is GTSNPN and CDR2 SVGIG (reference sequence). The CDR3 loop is CAWSERVTEAFF. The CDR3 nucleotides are TGTGCCTGGAGTGAGCGGGTCACTGAAGCTTTCTTT.

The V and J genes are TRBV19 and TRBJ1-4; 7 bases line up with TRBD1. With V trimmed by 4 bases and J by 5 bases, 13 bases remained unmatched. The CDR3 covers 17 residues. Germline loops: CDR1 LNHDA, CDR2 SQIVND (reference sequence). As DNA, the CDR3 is TGTGCCAGTAGTACGCCGTCAGGCAGGGGGAGAAATGAAAAACTGTTTTTT. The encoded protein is CASSTPSGRGRNEKLFF.

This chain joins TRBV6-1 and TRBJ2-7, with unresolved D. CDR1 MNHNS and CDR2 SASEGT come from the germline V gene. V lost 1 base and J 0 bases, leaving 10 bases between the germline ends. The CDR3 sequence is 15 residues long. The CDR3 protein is CASSEVWVSSYEQYF. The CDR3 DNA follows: TGTGCCAGCAGTGAAGTTTGGGTGTCCTCCTACGAGCAGTACTTC.

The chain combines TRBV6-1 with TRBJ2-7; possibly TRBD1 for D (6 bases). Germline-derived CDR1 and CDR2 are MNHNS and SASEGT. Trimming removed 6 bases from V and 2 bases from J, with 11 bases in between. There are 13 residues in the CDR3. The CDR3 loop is CASSQDSTYEQYF. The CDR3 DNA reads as TGTGCCAGCAGCCAGGACAGTACCTACGAGCAGTACTTC.

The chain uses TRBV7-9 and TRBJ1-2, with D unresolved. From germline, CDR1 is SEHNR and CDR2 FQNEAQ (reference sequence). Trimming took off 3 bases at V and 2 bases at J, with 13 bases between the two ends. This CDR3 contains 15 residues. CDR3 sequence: CASSLPGSSNYGYTF. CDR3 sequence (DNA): TGTGCCAGCAGCTTGCCGGGGTCCTCGAACTATGGCTACACCTTC.

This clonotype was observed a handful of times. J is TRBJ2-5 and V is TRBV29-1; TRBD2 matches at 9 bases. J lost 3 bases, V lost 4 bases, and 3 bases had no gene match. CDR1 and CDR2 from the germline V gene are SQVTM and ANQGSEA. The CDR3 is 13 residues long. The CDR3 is CSVAAGGEETQYF. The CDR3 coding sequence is TGCAGCGTTGCGGCGGGAGGGGAAGAGACCCAGTACTTC.

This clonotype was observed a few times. The CDR3 region is CASQRDTANSPLHF. The CDR3 coding sequence is TGCGCCAGCCAGCGGGACACCGCGAATTCACCCCTCCACTTT. The chain carries TRBV5-1 and TRBJ1-6, with D possibly being TRBD1 (6 bases). CDR3 length: 14 residues. V was trimmed by 7 bases and J by 7 bases, leaving 15 bases between them. CDR1 and CDR2 (germline): SGHRS, YFSETQ.

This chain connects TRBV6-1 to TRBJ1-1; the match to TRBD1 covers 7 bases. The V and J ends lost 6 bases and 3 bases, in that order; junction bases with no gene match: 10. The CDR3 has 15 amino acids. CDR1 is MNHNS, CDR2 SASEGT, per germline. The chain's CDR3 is CASRAYRGSYTEAFF. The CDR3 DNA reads TGTGCCAGCAGGGCCTACAGGGGATCCTACACTGAAGCTTTCTTT.

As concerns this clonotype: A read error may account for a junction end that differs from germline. CDR3 residues: CTSSVSGPNTEAFF. The CDR3 nucleotides read TGCACCAGCAGCGTCTCGGGACCGAACACTGAAGCTTTCTTT. The V and J genes are TRBV5-1 and TRBJ1-1; the D gene is possibly TRBD1 (5 bases). Germline lookup yields CDR1 SGHRS and CDR2 YFSETQ. The CDR3 sequence is 14 residues long. Looking up the rest from reference TRBV5-1 and TRBJ1-1 gives the full variable domain: KAGVTQTPRYLIKTRGQQVTLSCSPISGHRSVSWYQQTPGQGLQFLFEYFSETQRNKGNFPGRFSGRQFSNSRSEMNVSTLELGDSALYLCTSSVSGPNTEAFFGQGTRLTVV.

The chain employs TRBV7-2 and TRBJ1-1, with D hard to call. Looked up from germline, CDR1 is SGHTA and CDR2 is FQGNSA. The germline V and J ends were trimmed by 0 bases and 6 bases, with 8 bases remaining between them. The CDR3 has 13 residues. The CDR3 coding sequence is TGTGCCAGCAGCTTAGCGTGGAGATCTGAAGCTTTCTTT. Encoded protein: CASSLAWRSEAFF.

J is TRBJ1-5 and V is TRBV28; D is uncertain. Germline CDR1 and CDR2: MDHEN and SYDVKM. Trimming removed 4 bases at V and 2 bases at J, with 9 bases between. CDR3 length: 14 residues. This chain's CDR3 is CASSYLRGNQPQHF. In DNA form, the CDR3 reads TGTGCCAGCAGTTACCTCCGAGGCAATCAGCCCCAGCATTTT.

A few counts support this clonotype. CDR3 residues: CAWRSGSLEGEKLFF. Written as DNA, the CDR3 is TGTGCCTGGAGGAGTGGGAGCTTGGAGGGGGAAAAACTGTTTTTT. The rearrangement links TRBV30 to TRBJ1-4; TRBD1 is a possible D gene (5 bases). Germline values: CDR1 GTSNPN, CDR2 SVGIG (reference sequence). V was shortened by 3 bases and J by 8 bases, with 19 bases between the two germline ends. There are 15 residues in the CDR3. Combining the CDR3 with reference TRBV30 and TRBJ1-4 gives the whole variable domain SQTIHQWPATLVQPVGSPLSLECTVEGTSNPNLYWYRQAAGRGLQLLFYSVGIGQISSEVPQNLSASRPQDRQFILSSKKLLLSDSGFYLCAWRSGSLEGEKLFFGSGTQLSVL.

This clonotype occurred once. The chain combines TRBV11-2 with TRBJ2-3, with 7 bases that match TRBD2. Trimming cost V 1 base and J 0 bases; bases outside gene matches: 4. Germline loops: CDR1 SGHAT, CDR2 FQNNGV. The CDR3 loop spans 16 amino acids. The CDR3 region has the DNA TGTGCCAGCAGCTTAGCAGTTAGCGGGAGCACAGATACGCAGTATTTT. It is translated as CASSLAVSGSTDTQYF.

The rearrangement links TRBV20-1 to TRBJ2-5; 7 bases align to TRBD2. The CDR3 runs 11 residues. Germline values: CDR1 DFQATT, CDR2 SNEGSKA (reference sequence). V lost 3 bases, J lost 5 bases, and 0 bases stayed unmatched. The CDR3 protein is CSASGRETQYF. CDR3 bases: TGCAGTGCTAGCGGGAGGGAGACCCAGTACTTC.

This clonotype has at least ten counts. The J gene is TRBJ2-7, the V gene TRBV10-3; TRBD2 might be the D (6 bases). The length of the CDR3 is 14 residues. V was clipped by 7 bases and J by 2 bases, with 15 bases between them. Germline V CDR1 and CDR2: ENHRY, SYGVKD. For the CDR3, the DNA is TGTGCCATCATGGGTAGCGGCTTGACCTACGAGCAGTACTTC. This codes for CAIMGSGLTYEQYF.

DNA of the CDR3: TGTGCCAGCAGCCAACCGGTGGGAAAGGGCACTGAAGCTTTCTTT. Encoded protein: CASSQPVGKGTEAFF. V usage is TRBV3-1 and J usage is TRBJ1-1; D unclear. V shed 2 bases and J shed 4 bases, with 14 bases lying between them. Looked up from germline, CDR1 is LGHDT and CDR2 is YNNKEL (reference sequence). The CDR3 extends over 15 amino acids.